This record covers a single T cell receptor beta chain. The specificity of this receptor is unknown. One base away there is no much larger clone; base qualities are not given. Spanning cysteine to phenylalanine, the CDR3 consists of 17 amino acids. The only DNA kept is the CDR3, 51 bases in frame from the first base. Germline trimming amounts to 5 bases on V and 1 base on J, with 8 as the count of junction bases outside the gene matches. The germline V gene gives CDR1 as MDHEN and CDR2 as SYDVKM. The source of the sample is a study of blood T cell repertoires in COVID-19 (dated by TCRdb to 2020 to 2022). For the wider study: Samples covering the acute and convalescent phases of COVID-19 were provided by collaborators in the United States, Italy and Spain. HLA class I and class II types, where available, came from metadata supplied by the sample provider rather than from assay-based typing. The sample metadata nearly always contained a de-identified subject ID, COVID-19 status, age in years and sex. Samples came from the ongoing ImmuneRACE study (first 160 participants) plus 1,254 subjects from 6 global collaborators. The repertoires were made available in a free public database intended to serve as a resource for research on the immune response to SARS-CoV-2. Subjects who had been exposed to COVID-19, were actively infected with it, or had recovered from it provided the deeply sampled blood TCRbeta repertoires that made up the dataset. The prospective study material was composed of cDNA or gDNA derived from T cells, B-cell-depleted T cells, or PBMCs. Overall results and qualifications from the work: The amount of clinical and demographic metadata varied by source and participant and was provided uncurated.

TCRbeta CDR3 regions were amplified from genomic DNA by means of the immunoSEQ Assay, a bias-controlled multiplex PCR. The study's processing was this. Within the assay, amplification of reference gene primers was used to estimate how many nucleated cells each sample contained. To quantify the absolute abundance of each unique TCRbeta CDR3 rearrangement, sequence reads were collapsed and filtered. For each sample, productive Simpson clonality was calculated as the square root of Simpson's diversity index across productive rearrangements. TCRdb obtained this table from immuneACCESS and retained in-frame rearrangements with V and J assigned. These tables miss some clones; where compared with another copy, unresolved V genes account for less than half of the shortfall, and the remainder is unexplained. V, J and clone size derive from that table, while D and trimming were established from the DNA sequence. The sample profile shows 250,000 to 350,000 clones; 65% to 85% of them were found once. Of the sample, about 15% is held by the ten largest clones.

At one collaborating source in Seattle, patients were enrolled during active infection and were followed longitudinally through the course of disease. Whole blood was collected in K2EDTA tubes by collaborating institutions according to the institutions' own protocols. For TCRbeta analysis, collaborators shipped samples in one of three forms: frozen whole blood, isolated PBMCs, or DNA extracted from either of those sample types. This receptor was identified in a person between 65 and 80 years old with COVID-19, enrolled during active disease. The V and J genes are TRBV28 and TRBJ1-2; TRBD1 fits 12 bases in the junction. Source material: peripheral blood. The DNA sequence is as follows: TGTGCCAGCAGTCTCGCCGGGACAGGGGGCAGTAACTATGGCTACACCTTC. The encoded protein is CASSLAGTGGSNYGYTF.